Presented here are 10 T cell receptor beta chains from one specimen sequenced in a study of T cells in Graves' hyperthyroidism and ophthalmopathy. The CDR3 regions of TCR beta were amplified from RNA transcripts. The HTBI primer set was used in a first-round RT-PCR of the TCR CDR3. MiXCR, applied by TCRdb to the multiplex PCR reads, yields one record per CDR3 protein. The data contain a few hundred thousand distinct CDR3 sequences, about 45% of them singletons. The sequenced sample consisted of peripheral blood or thyroid tissue (not recorded which). Every receptor here comes from a woman aged 18-29 years with Graves' hyperthyroidism.

This chain uses TRBV9 with TRBJ2-3, with 8 bases matching TRBD1. V was pared by 4 bases and J by 5 bases, with 3 bases of the junction left unmatched. This CDR3 has 13 amino acids. CDR1 is SGDLS, CDR2 YYNGEE, per germline. The CDR3 bases are TGTGCCAGCAGCTGGACAGGGCAAGATACGCAGTATTTT. Protein: CASSWTGQDTQYF.

The V and J genes are TRBV2 and TRBJ2-3; 7 nucleotides agree with TRBD1. The junction had 14 bases not matched to a gene; V was cut back by 7 bases and J by 4 bases. Germline V lookup: CDR1 SNHLY, CDR2 FYNNEI. This CDR3 has 16 residues. Written as DNA, the CDR3 is TGTGCCAGCACCAGAAACCGGGACAGCGTATCAGATACGCAGTATTTT. Translation gives CASTRNRDSVSDTQYF.

About this clonotype itself: This may be a read error, as it is one base from a much larger clone. The V call is TRBV11-2, the J call TRBJ2-7; 7 positions agree with TRBD2. The V gene end was trimmed by 5 bases and the J gene end by 7 bases; junction bases not matched to a gene: 17. This CDR3 comprises 16 residues. Germline CDR1 reads SGHAT; CDR2 reads FQNNGV. CDR3: CASSPMWAGAPNEQYF. CDR3 nucleotide sequence: TGTGCCAGCAGCCCAATGTGGGCGGGAGCACCGAATGAGCAGTACTTC. Drawing the rest from reference TRBV11-2 and TRBJ2-7, the complete variable domain is EAGVAQSPRYKIIEKRQSVAFWCNPISGHATLYWYQQILGQGPKLLIQFQNNGVVDDSQLPKDRFSAERLKGVDSTLKIQPAKLEDSAVYLCASSPMWAGAPNEQYFGPGTRLTVT.

This clonotype occurred many times. This sequence joins TRBV7-9 and TRBJ1-1; D not resolved. Per the germline V gene, CDR1 is SEHNR and CDR2 is FQNEAQ (reference sequence). The CDR3 contains 13 residues. V lost 2 bases to trimming and J lost 3 bases, with 7 bases between them. Here the CDR3 reads CASSLSRDTEAFF. The CDR3 DNA reads as TGTGCCAGCAGCTTATCGAGGGACACTGAAGCTTTCTTT.

V is TRBV20-1 and J is TRBJ1-1, with a tentative D call TRBD1 (6 bases). The CDR3 spans 13 residues. Germline loops: CDR1 DFQATT, CDR2 SNEGSKA (reference sequence). Trimming removed 5 bases from V and 2 bases from J, with 12 bases in between. CDR3 coding DNA: TGCAGTGCTGAGGGGGGAGGAAACACTGAAGCTTTCTTT. Translating gives CSAEGGGNTEAFF.

The sample holds many counts of this clonotype. This chain links TRBV2 with TRBJ2-1, with TRBD1 matching over 9 bases. The V and J ends lost 3 bases and 7 bases, in that order; junction bases with no gene match: 7. The CDR3 extends over 15 amino acids. Germline V gene lookup returns CDR1 SNHLY and CDR2 FYNNEI. CDR3 loop: CASSEGQGLQNEQFF. CDR3 DNA sequence: TGTGCCAGCAGTGAGGGACAGGGTTTACAGAATGAGCAGTTCTTC.

The CDR3 DNA sequence: TGTGCCAGCAGGGCTACAGTGAGCAATCAGCCCCAGCATTTT. Translating it yields CASRATVSNQPQHF. The rearrangement uses TRBV2 and TRBJ1-5; D is unresolved. In germline, CDR1 is SNHLY, CDR2 FYNNEI. The CDR3 sequence is 14 residues long. V was pared by 6 bases and J by 1 base, with 10 bases between. The complete variable domain, with remaining parts taken from reference TRBV2 and TRBJ1-5, reads EPEVTQTPSHQVTQMGQEVILRCVPISNHLYFYWYRQILGQKVEFLVSFYNNEISEKSEIFDDQFSVERPDGSNFTLKIRSTKLEDSAMYFCASRATVSNQPQHFGDGTRLSIL.

J is TRBJ1-1 and V is TRBV3-1; maybe TRBD1 (5 bases). CDR3 size: 14 residues. V lost 5 bases to trimming and J lost 7 bases, with 17 bases between them. Germline assignment: CDR1 LGHDT and CDR2 YNNKEL (reference sequence). The CDR3 nucleotides are TGTGCCAGCAGCAGGGGCCGCGGGACGGATGAAGCTTTCTTT. Translated: CASSRGRGTDEAFF.

This clonotype was found a few times. The chain joins TRBV29-1 to TRBJ2-6, with a weak D call TRBD1 (5 bases). Trimming left V 8 bases short and J 2 bases short, with 19 bases between. The CDR3 has 16 amino acids. Per germline, CDR1 SQVTM and CDR2 ANQGSEA. CDR3 sequence (DNA): TGCAGCTTTACGACTCCAGGGTTCGCTGGGGCCAACGTCCTGACTTTC. It codes for CSFTTPGFAGANVLTF.

This clonotype was seen more than once but under ten times. The junction does not match germline at one end; this may be a read error. The rearrangement joins TRBV10-2 to TRBJ2-7; 13 bases line up with TRBD2. CDR3 size: 16 residues. The V gene's germline CDR1 is WSHSY and CDR2 SAAADI. CDR3 residues: CASSESTSGRAYEQYF. The CDR3 DNA is TGTGCCAGCAGTGAAAGTACTAGCGGGAGGGCCTACGAGCAGTACTTC.